This T cell receptor beta chain appears in the sequencing data of a study of OX40 agonist ivuxolimab in advanced cancers. About the research overall: Dose-escalation patients' cancers were hepatocellular carcinoma, melanoma, renal cell or head and neck cancer. People who had prior anti-PD-1, anti-PD-L1 or anti-CTLA-4 therapy could take part, and about 37% had some.

Measured with immunoSEQ multiplex PCR; TCRdb has only the in-frame clones, and not every one. The sample holds about 83,000 clones, about 86% seen once. Findings and limits, study-wide: At 0.1 to 3.0 mg/kg and by week 6, CD4+ and CD8+ T cells in the blood had expanded clonally. Mean expanded clone counts were higher in CD8+ than CD4+ T cells.

The ends lost 4 bases at V and 7 bases at J; junction bases unmatched: 10. CDR3 length: 15 amino acids. The V gene's germline CDR1 is LGHNA and CDR2 YSLEER. Regarding this clone: The antigen remains undetermined.

This chain uses TRBV4-3 with TRBJ1-1, with TRBD1 matching 9 bases. The receptor comes from an adult with an advanced solid tumor such as melanoma, head and neck, liver or kidney cancer. Here the sequenced sample was CD4+ or CD8+ T cells sorted from blood, taken in a trial of the OX40 agonist ivuxolimab. The CDR3 DNA reads as TGCGCCAGCAGCCGGGACAGGGCTGCTTTCGGTGAAGCTTTCTTT. It yields the protein CASSRDRAAFGEAFF.